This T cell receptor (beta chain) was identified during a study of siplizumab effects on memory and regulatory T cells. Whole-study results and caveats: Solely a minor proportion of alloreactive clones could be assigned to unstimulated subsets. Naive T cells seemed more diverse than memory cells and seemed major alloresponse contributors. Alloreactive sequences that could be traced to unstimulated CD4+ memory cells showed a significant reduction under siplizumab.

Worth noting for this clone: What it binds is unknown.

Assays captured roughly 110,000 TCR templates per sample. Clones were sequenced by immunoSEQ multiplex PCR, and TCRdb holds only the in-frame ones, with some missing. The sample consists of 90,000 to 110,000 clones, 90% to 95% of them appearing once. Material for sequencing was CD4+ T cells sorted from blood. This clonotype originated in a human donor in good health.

CDR3 region: CASSLRGGASSEQFF. CDR3 DNA: TGTGCCAGCAGCTTACGCGGGGGGGCCTCCAGTGAGCAGTTCTTC. The rearrangement uses TRBV7-9 and TRBJ2-1; 9 nucleotides line up with TRBD2. This CDR3 contains 15 residues. Per germline, CDR1 SEHNR and CDR2 FQNEAQ (reference sequence). The trim removed 2 bases at V and 9 bases at J, leaving 8 bases unmatched.